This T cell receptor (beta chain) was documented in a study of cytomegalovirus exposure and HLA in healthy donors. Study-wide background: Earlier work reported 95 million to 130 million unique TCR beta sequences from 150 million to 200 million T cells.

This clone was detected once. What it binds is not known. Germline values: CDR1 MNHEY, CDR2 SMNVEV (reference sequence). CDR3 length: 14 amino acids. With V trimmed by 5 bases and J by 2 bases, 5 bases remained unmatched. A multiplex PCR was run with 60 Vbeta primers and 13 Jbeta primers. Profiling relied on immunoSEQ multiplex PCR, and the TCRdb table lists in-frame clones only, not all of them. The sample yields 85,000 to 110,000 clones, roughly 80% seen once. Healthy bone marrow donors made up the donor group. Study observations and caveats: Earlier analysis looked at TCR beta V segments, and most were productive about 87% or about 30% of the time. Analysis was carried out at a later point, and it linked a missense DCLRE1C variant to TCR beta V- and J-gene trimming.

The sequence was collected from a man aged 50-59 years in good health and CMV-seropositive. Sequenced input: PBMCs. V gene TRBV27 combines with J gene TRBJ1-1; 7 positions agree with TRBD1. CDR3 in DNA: TGTGCCAGCAGTCCGGGGACAGCTAACACTGAAGCTTTCTTT. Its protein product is CASSPGTANTEAFF.